The T cell receptor beta chain under discussion was sequenced for a study of blood T cell repertoires in COVID-19. Assay: immunoSEQ multiplex PCR; the TCRdb copy retains only in-frame clones and omits some. The sample carries around 68,000 clones, approximately 88% recorded once. This receptor was taken from a human donor in a cohort sampled during active COVID-19. The sequencing sample was made of peripheral blood.

The CDR3 region has the DNA TGCGCCAGCAGCTATAGCGGGAGGGCCTCCCATGAGCAGTTCTTC. This gives the protein CASSYSGRASHEQFF. The J gene is TRBJ2-1, the V gene TRBV5-1; 11 bases fit TRBD2. Germline-derived CDR1 and CDR2 are SGHRS and YFSETQ. V was clipped by 3 bases and J by 8 bases; unmatched bases: 7. This CDR3 region has 15 residues.